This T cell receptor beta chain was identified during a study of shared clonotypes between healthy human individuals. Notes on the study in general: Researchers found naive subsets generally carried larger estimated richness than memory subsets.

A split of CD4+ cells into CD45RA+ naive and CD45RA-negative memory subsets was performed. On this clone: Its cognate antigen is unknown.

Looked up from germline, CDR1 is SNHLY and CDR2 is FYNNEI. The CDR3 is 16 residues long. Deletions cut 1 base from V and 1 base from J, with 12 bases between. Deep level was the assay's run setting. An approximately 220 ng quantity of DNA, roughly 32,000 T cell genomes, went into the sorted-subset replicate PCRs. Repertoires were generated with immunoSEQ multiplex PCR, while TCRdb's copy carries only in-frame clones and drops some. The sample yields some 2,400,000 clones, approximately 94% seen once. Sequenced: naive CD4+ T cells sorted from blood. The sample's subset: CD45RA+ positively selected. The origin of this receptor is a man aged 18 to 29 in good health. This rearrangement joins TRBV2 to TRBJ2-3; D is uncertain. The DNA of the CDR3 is TGTGCCAGCAGTGAAGGAAACAGCCTGGGCACAGATACGCAGTATTTT. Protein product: CASSEGNSLGTDTQYF. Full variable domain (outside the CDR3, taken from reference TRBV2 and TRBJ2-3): EPEVTQTPSHQVTQMGQEVILRCVPISNHLYFYWYRQILGQKVEFLVSFYNNEISEKSEIFDDQFSVERPDGSNFTLKIRSTKLEDSAMYFCASSEGNSLGTDTQYFGPGTRLTVL.